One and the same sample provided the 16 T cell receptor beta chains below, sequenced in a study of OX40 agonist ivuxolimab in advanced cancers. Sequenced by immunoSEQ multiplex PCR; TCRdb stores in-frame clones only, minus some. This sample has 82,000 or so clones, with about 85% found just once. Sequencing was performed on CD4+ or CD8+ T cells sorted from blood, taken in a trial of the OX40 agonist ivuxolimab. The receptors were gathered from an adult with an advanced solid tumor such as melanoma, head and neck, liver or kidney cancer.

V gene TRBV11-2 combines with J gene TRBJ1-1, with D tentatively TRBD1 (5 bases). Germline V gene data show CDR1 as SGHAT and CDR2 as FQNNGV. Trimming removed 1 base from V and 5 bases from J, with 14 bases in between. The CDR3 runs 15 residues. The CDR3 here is CASSLAVRGRTEAFF. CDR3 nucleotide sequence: TGTGCCAGCAGCTTAGCGGTAAGGGGTAGGACTGAAGCTTTCTTT.

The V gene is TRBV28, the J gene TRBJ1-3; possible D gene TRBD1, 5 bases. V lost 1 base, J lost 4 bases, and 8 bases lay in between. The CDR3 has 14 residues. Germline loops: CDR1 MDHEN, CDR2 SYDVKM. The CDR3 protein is CASSLSGPGNTIYF. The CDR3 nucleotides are TGTGCCAGCAGTTTATCGGGGCCGGGAAACACCATATATTTT.

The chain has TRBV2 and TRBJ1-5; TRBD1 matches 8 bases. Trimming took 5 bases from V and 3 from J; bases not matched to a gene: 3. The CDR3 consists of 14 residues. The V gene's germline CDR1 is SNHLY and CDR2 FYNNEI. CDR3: CASSRQGNNQPQHF. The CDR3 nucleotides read TGTGCCAGCAGTCGACAGGGGAACAATCAGCCCCAGCATTTT.

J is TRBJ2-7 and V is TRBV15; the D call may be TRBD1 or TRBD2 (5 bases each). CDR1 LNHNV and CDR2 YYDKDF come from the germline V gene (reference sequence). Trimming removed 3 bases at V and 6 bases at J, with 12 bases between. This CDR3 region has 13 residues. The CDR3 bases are TGTGCCACCAGCAGGGACTCAGGGAGCGAGCAGTACTTC. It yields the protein CATSRDSGSEQYF.

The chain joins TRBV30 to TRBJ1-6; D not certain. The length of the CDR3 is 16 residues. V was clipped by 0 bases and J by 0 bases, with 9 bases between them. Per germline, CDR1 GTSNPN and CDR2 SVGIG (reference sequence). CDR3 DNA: TGTGCCTGGAGTGTACCGCTGAGCTCCTATAATTCACCCCTCCACTTT. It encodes CAWSVPLSSYNSPLHF.

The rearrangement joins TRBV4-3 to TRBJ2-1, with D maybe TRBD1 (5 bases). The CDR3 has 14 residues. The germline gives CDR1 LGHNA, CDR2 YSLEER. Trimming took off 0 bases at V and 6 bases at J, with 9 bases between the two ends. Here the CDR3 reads CASSQDAQGNEQFF. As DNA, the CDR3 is TGCGCCAGCAGCCAAGACGCCCAGGGCAATGAGCAGTTCTTC.

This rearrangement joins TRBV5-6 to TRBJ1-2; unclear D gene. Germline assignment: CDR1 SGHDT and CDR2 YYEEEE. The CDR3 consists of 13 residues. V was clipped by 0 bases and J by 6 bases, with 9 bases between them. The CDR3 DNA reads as TGTGCCAGCAGCTTGGGCGATCGGGATGGCTACACCTTC. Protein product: CASSLGDRDGYTF.

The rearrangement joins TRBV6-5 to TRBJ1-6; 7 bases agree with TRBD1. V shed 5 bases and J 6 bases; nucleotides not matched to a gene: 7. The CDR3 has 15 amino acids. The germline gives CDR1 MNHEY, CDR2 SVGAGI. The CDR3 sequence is CASSARGQVNSPLHF. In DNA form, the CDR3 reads TGTGCCAGCAGTGCTCGCGGACAGGTTAATTCACCCCTCCACTTT.

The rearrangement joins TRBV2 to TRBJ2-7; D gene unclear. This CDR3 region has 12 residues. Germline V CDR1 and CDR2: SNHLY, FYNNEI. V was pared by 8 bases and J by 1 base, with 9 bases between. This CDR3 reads CASLGHSYEQYF. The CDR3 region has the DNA TGTGCCAGCTTAGGCCATTCCTACGAGCAGTACTTC. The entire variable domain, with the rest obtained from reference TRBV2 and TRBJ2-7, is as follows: EPEVTQTPSHQVTQMGQEVILRCVPISNHLYFYWYRQILGQKVEFLVSFYNNEISEKSEIFDDQFSVERPDGSNFTLKIRSTKLEDSAMYFCASLGHSYEQYFGPGTRLTVT.

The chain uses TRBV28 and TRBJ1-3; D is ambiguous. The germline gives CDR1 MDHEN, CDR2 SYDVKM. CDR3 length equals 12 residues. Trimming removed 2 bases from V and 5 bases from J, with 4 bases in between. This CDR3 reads CASSLGRNTIYF. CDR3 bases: TGTGCCAGCAGTTTAGGGAGAAACACCATATATTTT.

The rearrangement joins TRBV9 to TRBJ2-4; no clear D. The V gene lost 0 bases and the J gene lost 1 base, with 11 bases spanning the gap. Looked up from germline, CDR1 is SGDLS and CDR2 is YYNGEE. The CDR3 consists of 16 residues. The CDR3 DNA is TGTGCCAGCAGCGTAGACACCACAAGGGCCAAAAACATTCAGTACTTC. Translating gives CASSVDTTRAKNIQYF.

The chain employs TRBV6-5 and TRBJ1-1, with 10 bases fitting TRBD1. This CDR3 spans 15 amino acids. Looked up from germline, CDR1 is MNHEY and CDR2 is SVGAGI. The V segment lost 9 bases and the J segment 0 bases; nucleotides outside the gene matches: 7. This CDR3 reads CASRTGGLLNTEAFF. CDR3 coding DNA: TGTGCCAGTCGGACAGGGGGGCTCTTGAACACTGAAGCTTTCTTT.

This CDR3 reads CASSAQTGTDSPLHF. The DNA of the CDR3 is TGTGCCAGCAGCGCCCAGACAGGGACGGATTCACCCCTCCACTTT. J is TRBJ1-6 and V is TRBV9; 7 nucleotides line up with TRBD1. J was trimmed by 8 bases and V by 3 bases; bases with no gene match: 8. CDR1 SGDLS and CDR2 YYNGEE come from the germline V gene. The CDR3 totals 15 residues. Complete variable domain (other parts from reference TRBV9 and TRBJ1-6): DSGVTQTPKHLITATGQRVTLRCSPRSGDLSVYWYQQSLDQGLQFLIQYYNGEERAKGNILERFSAQQFPDLHSELNLSSLELGDSALYFCASSAQTGTDSPLHFGNGTRLTVT.

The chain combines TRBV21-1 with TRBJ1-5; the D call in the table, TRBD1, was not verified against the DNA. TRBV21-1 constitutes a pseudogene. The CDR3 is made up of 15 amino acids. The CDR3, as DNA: TGTGCCAGCAGTGAAGGGGTCCGGAGCAATCAGCCCCAGCATTTT. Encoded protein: CASSEGVRSNQPQHF.

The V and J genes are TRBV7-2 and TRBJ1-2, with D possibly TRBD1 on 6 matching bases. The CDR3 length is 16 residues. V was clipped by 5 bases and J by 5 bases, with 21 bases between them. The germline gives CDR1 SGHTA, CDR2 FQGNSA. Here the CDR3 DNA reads TGTGCCAGCAGCGTATCCAAAACCACAGGGTATTATGGCTACACCTTC. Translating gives CASSVSKTTGYYGYTF.

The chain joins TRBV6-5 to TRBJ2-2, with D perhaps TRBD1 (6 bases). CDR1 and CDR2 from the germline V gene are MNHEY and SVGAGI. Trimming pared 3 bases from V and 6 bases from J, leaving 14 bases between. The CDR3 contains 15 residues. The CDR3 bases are TGTGCCAGCAGTTATAGGGGGTACGGGCCCGGGGAGCTGTTTTTT. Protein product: CASSYRGYGPGELFF.